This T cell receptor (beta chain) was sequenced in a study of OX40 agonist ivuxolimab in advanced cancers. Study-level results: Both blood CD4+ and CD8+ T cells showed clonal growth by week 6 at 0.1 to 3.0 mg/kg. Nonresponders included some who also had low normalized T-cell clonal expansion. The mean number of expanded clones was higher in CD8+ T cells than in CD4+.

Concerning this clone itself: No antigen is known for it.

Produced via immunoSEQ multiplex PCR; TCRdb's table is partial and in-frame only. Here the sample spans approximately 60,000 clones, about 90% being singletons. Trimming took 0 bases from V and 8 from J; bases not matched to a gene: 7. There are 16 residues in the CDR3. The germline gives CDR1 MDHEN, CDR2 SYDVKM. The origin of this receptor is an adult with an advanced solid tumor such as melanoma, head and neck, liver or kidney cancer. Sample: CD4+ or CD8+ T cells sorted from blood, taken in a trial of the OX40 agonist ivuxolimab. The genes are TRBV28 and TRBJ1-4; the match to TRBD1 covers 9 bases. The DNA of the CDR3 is TGTGCCAGCAGTTTATGGGTACAGGGGGCGCAAGAAAAACTGTTTTTT. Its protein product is CASSLWVQGAQEKLFF.